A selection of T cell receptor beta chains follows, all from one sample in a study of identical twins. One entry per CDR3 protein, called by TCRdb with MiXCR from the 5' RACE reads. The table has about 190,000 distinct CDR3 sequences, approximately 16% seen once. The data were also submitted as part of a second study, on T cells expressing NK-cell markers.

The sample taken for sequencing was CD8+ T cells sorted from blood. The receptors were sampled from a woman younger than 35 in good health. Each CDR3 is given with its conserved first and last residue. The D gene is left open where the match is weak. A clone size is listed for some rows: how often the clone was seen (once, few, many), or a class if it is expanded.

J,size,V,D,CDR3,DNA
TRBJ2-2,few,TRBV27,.,CASSYETGELFF,TGTGCCAGCAGCTACGAGACCGGGGAGCTGTTTTTT
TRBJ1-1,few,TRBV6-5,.,CASSYGRNTEAFF,TGTGCCAGCAGTTACGGGCGGAACACTGAAGCTTTCTTT
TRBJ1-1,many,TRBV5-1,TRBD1,CASSLGGQGRQNTEAFF,TGCGCCAGCAGCTTGGGCGGACAGGGGCGCCAGAACACTGAAGCTTTCTTT
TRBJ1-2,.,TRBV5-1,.,CASSSFQANYGYTF,TGCGCCAGCAGCTCCTTCCAAGCTAACTATGGCTACACCTTC
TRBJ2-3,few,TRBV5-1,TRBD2,CASSLVSSGRLDTQYF,TGCGCCAGCAGCTTGGTATCTAGCGGGAGGTTGGATACGCAGTATTTT
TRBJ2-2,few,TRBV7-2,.,CASSGGVFPGELFF,TGTGCCTCGTCCGGGGGCGTTTTTCCCGGGGAGCTGTTTTTT
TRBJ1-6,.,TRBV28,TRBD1,CASSFGQDEIENSPLHF,TGTGCCAGCAGTTTCGGACAGGATGAAATTGAGAATTCACCCCTCCACTTT
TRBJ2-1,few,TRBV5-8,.,CASSLMGNNEQFF,TGTGCCAGCAGCTTGATGGGGAACAATGAGCAGTTCTTC
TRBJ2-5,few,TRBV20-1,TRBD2,CSARPEGSSGREEETQYF,TGCAGTGCTAGACCCGAGGGGTCTAGCGGGAGGGAGGAAGAGACCCAGTACTTC
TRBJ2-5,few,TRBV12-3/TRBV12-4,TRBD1,CATGQGETQYF,TGTGCCACCGGACAGGGGGAGACCCAGTACTTC
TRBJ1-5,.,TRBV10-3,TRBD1,CAISAIPGQAPLLGNQPQHF,TGTGCCATCAGTGCGATCCCGGGACAGGCTCCACTTCTAGGCAATCAGCCCCAGCATTTT
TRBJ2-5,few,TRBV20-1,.,CSASDGNRGGKTQYF,TGCAGTGCTAGTGATGGGAATAGGGGGGGAAAGACCCAGTACTTC
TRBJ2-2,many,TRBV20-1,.,CSASSGEKYTGELFF,TGCAGTGCTAGTTCGGGGGAAAAGTACACCGGGGAGCTGTTTTTT
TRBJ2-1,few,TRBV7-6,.,CASSLSRSKQFF,TGTGCCAGCAGCTTAAGTAGGTCCAAGCAGTTCTTC
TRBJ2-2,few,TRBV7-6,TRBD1,CASSSPTGGRTGELFF,TGTGCCAGCAGCTCTCCGACAGGGGGAAGGACCGGGGAGCTGTTTTTT
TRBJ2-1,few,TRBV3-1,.,CASSQQGKYNEQFF,TGTGCCAGCAGCCAGCAGGGCAAGTACAATGAGCAGTTCTTC
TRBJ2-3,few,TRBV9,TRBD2,CASSGLAATSTDTQYF,TGTGCCAGCAGCGGACTAGCGGCGACTAGCACAGATACGCAGTATTTT
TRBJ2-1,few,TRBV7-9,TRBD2,CASSPAGDYNEQFF,TGTGCCAGCAGCCCAGCGGGGGACTACAATGAGCAGTTCTTC
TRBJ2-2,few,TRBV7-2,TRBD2,CASSFLAGGKTGELFF,TGTGCCAGCAGCTTTCTAGCGGGAGGAAAAACCGGGGAGCTGTTTTTT
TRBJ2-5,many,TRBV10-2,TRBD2,CASRQLAGGSETQYF,TGCGCCAGCAGACAACTAGCGGGAGGGAGTGAGACCCAGTACTTC